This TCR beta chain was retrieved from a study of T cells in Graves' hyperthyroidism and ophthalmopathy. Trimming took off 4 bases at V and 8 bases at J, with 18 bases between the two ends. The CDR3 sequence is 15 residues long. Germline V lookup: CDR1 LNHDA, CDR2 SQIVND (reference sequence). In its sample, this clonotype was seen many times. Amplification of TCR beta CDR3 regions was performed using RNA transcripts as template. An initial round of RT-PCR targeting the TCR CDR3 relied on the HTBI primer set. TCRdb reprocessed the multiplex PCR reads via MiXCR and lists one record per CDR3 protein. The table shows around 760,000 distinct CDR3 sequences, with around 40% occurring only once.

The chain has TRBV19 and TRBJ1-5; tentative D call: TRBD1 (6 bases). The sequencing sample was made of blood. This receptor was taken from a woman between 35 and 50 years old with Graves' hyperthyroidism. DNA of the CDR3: TGTGCCAGTAGTACCCTAGACCTCAGGGGCGAGCCCCAGCATTTT. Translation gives CASSTLDLRGEPQHF. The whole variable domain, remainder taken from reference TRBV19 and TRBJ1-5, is DGGITQSPKYLFRKEGQNVTLSCEQNLNHDAMYWYRQDPGQGLRLIYYSQIVNDFQKGDIAEGYSVSREKKESFPLTVTSAQKNPTAFYLCASSTLDLRGEPQHFGDGTRLSIL.